Below are 25 T cell receptor beta chains sequenced from a single sample in a study of CD8+ T cells in alopecia areata. Extracted RNA was reverse transcribed, and the resulting cDNA served as sequencing template. The assay was immunoSEQ multiplex PCR, and TCRdb's table has in-frame clones only and misses some. The sample has 200,000 or so clones, approximately 47% seen once. The treatment: oral pan-JAK inhibitor, 5-10 mg twice daily. Sample: CD4+ T cells sorted from blood, taken at roughly week 36, from a patient treated with tofacitinib. The receptors come from a human donor with alopecia areata.

The chain combines TRBV2 with TRBJ1-5; D gene ambiguous. V was shortened by 0 bases and J by 0 bases, with 6 bases between the two germline ends. The CDR3 has 15 amino acids. Germline assignment: CDR1 SNHLY and CDR2 FYNNEI. CDR3 DNA: TGTGCCAGCAGTGAAGCGGGCCTTAGCAATCAGCCCCAGCATTTT. This codes for CASSEAGLSNQPQHF.

Only a few counts were recorded for this clone. V and J are TRBV29-1 and TRBJ2-2; no definite D call. The ends were cut back, 6 bases at V and 7 bases at J, with 9 bases in the middle. This CDR3 comprises 11 residues. CDR1 is SQVTM and CDR2 is ANQGSEA in the germline V gene. CDR3 protein: CSVDEFGELFF. CDR3 in DNA: TGCAGCGTCGACGAGTTCGGGGAGCTGTTTTTT.

As DNA, the CDR3 is TGTGCCAGCAGCTTATCCGCGGGAGGGGAGACCCAGTACTTC. It yields the protein CASSLSAGGETQYF. J is TRBJ2-5 and V is TRBV7-3; 9 bases are shared with TRBD2. Germline V CDR1 and CDR2: SGHTA, FQGTGA. This CDR3 is 14 amino acids long. V was clipped by 2 bases and J by 5 bases; unmatched bases: 3.

The chain couples TRBV28 to TRBJ2-1; D is unclear. V was pared by 4 bases and J by 9 bases, with 7 bases between. Germline CDR1 and CDR2: MDHEN and SYDVKM. The CDR3 extends over 11 amino acids. The CDR3 spells CASSSRGEQFF. The CDR3 DNA reads TGTGCCAGCAGTTCACGAGGTGAGCAGTTCTTC.

The J gene is TRBJ2-7, the V gene TRBV29-1; 7 nucleotides line up with TRBD1. The CDR3 is 11 residues long. From germline, CDR1 is SQVTM and CDR2 ANQGSEA. The V segment lost 7 bases and the J segment 0 bases; nucleotides outside the gene matches: 0. CDR3 in DNA: TGCAGCGGACAGGGCTCCTACGAGCAGTACTTC. Encoded protein: CSGQGSYEQYF.

J is TRBJ2-3 and V is TRBV5-1; D may be TRBD2 (5 bases). Germline CDR1 and CDR2: SGHRS and YFSETQ. CDR3 length: 15 residues. Trimming pared 1 base from V and 8 bases from J, leaving 17 bases between. DNA for the CDR3: TGCGCCAGCAGCTTGTCGTCTGCAGGAGGTAGTACGCAGTATTTT. Translating it yields CASSLSSAGGSTQYF.

V and J are TRBV9 and TRBJ2-5; D is unclear. The CDR3 contains 14 residues. The germline V gene encodes CDR1 SGDLS and CDR2 YYNGEE. Deletions cut 2 bases from V and 0 bases from J, with 8 bases between. CDR3 in DNA: TGTGCCAGCAGCGTCAGAGGTAACCAAGAGACCCAGTACTTC. This sequence encodes CASSVRGNQETQYF.

This sequence joins TRBV20-1 and TRBJ1-1; D is unclear. Germline lookup yields CDR1 DFQATT and CDR2 SNEGSKA (reference sequence). The CDR3 spans 11 residues. Trimming stripped 1 base from V and 8 bases from J, with 8 bases between. In nucleotides, the CDR3 is TGCAGTGCTAGAGTTATAGCAGAAGCTTTCTTT. Protein: CSARVIAEAFF.

The V call is TRBV9, the J call TRBJ2-1; TRBD2 aligns across 14 bases. The CDR3 is 15 amino acids. The V segment lost 3 bases and the J segment 9 bases; nucleotides outside the gene matches: 5. CDR1 and CDR2 from the germline V gene are SGDLS and YYNGEE. DNA of the CDR3: TGTGCCAGCAGCGCGGGACTAGCGGGAGACGGTGAGCAGTTCTTC. This codes for CASSAGLAGDGEQFF.

This clone was detected only a few times. The chain is built from TRBV7-6 and TRBJ2-1; D gene ambiguous. Per germline, CDR1 SGHVS and CDR2 FNYEAQ. V was shortened by 6 bases and J by 15 bases, with 21 bases between the two germline ends. CDR3 size: 13 residues. CDR3 in DNA: TGTGCCAGCAGTTCCGGTGGGTCCGGGCCTCCGTTCTTC. Its protein product is CASSSGGSGPPFF.

This rearrangement joins TRBV30 to TRBJ1-1; tentatively, D is TRBD1 (6 bases). CDR3 length equals 14 residues. Germline assignment: CDR1 GTSNPN and CDR2 SVGIG (reference sequence). Trimming took off 8 bases at V and 0 bases at J, with 16 bases between the two ends. CDR3 region: CALGAGALNTEAFF. The CDR3 DNA reads TGTGCCCTTGGGGCAGGGGCTCTGAACACTGAAGCTTTCTTT.

The chain uses TRBV9 and TRBJ2-2, with 8 positions matching TRBD1. The CDR3 is 14 amino acids. Per germline, CDR1 SGDLS and CDR2 YYNGEE. The J segment lost 6 bases and the V segment lost 7 bases, leaving 8 bases of the junction unmatched. The CDR3 nucleotides read TGTGCCAGCGGACAGGGAAATTGGGCCGGGGAGCTGTTTTTT. Translating gives CASGQGNWAGELFF.

V usage is TRBV7-3 and J usage is TRBJ2-1, with 8 bases aligning to TRBD2. The CDR3 covers 15 residues. J lost 5 bases, V lost 3 bases, and 6 bases had no gene match. Per germline, CDR1 SGHTA and CDR2 FQGTGA. CDR3 in DNA: TGTGCCAGCAGCTTTACTAGCGGTAGTCACAATGAGCAGTTCTTC. It encodes CASSFTSGSHNEQFF.

The chain uses TRBV5-1 and TRBJ2-1, with D perhaps being TRBD1 or TRBD2 (5 bases each). Trimming removed 4 bases from V and 2 bases from J, with 16 bases in between. The CDR3 runs to 16 residues. The germline V gene has CDR1 SGHRS and CDR2 YFSETQ. The CDR3 reads CASSPSGTTTYNEQFF. The CDR3, as DNA: TGCGCCAGCAGCCCCTCCGGGACCACAACCTACAATGAGCAGTTCTTC.

This clone has a handful of counts. V and J are TRBV27 and TRBJ2-1, with D perhaps TRBD1 (5 bases). CDR3 length equals 16 residues. V was cut by 5 bases and J by 5 bases, with 19 bases left in between. The germline gives CDR1 MNHEY, CDR2 SMNVEV (reference sequence). CDR3 coding DNA: TGTGCCAGCAGTCCCTTCACAGGACCCGTGAACAATGAGCAGTTCTTC. Amino acid sequence: CASSPFTGPVNNEQFF.

J is TRBJ2-1 and V is TRBV15, with 10 bases aligning to TRBD2. The CDR3 loop spans 17 amino acids. CDR1 and CDR2 (germline): LNHNV, YYDKDF (reference sequence). V lost 4 bases and J lost 2; bases outside the gene matches: 8. CDR3 nucleotides: TGTGCCACCAGCAACAAAAGGGGGACTAGCGCCTACAATGAGCAGTTCTTC. This encodes CATSNKRGTSAYNEQFF.

This clone has just a few counts. V and J are TRBV7-9 and TRBJ1-5; 9 nucleotides match TRBD1. This CDR3 contains 17 residues. Germline V gene data show CDR1 as SEHNR and CDR2 as FQNEAQ (reference sequence). V lost 5 bases to trimming and J lost 2 bases; unmatched junction nucleotides: 10. CDR3 region: CASSPVRTGEGNQPQHF. The CDR3 coding sequence is TGTGCCAGCAGCCCAGTAAGGACAGGGGAAGGCAATCAGCCCCAGCATTTT.

V and J are TRBV28 and TRBJ2-5; D is undetermined. V dropped 11 bases and J dropped 1 base, with 11 bases sitting between them. In germline, CDR1 is MDHEN, CDR2 SYDVKM. This CDR3 has 12 residues. Written as DNA, the CDR3 is TGTGCCTCCAGATCCCTCCAAGAGACCCAGTACTTC. Protein product: CASRSLQETQYF.

This chain links TRBV18 with TRBJ2-7; D ambiguous. Germline V lookup: CDR1 KGHSH, CDR2 LQKENI. The V and J ends lost 4 bases and 3 bases respectively, with 13 bases between them. This CDR3 comprises 14 residues. CDR3 sequence (DNA): TGTGCCAGCTCACTCCTCAATAGGATCTACGAGCAGTACTTC. Translation gives CASSLLNRIYEQYF.

The gene calls are TRBV25-1 and TRBJ2-3; 12 bases fit TRBD2. Germline V gives CDR1 MGHDK, CDR2 SYGVNS. This CDR3 spans 14 amino acids. V lost 9 bases and J lost 0; bases outside the gene matches: 1. The CDR3 nucleotides are TGTGCCAGTGGACTAGCGGGAAGCACAGATACGCAGTATTTT. It encodes CASGLAGSTDTQYF.

This chain links TRBV11-2 with TRBJ1-1; D might be TRBD1 (6 bases). CDR1 is SGHAT and CDR2 is FQNNGV in the germline V gene. V was trimmed by 4 bases and J by 0 bases, leaving 12 bases between them. This CDR3 has 15 amino acids. The chain's CDR3 is CASSSTGFMNTEAFF. The CDR3 DNA follows: TGTGCCAGCAGCTCTACAGGGTTCATGAACACTGAAGCTTTCTTT.

V is TRBV9 and J is TRBJ2-6; D possibly corresponds to TRBD1 (6 bases). V lost 2 bases and J lost 0, with 18 bases in between. The germline V gene encodes CDR1 SGDLS and CDR2 YYNGEE. The CDR3 runs to 19 residues. The CDR3: CASSVGDTSLYSGANVLTF. CDR3 sequence (DNA): TGTGCCAGCAGCGTTGGGGACACCAGTCTTTACTCTGGGGCCAACGTCCTGACTTTC.

Points on this clone: One end of the junction does not line up with germline, which may come from a read error. The chain combines TRBV29-1 with TRBJ1-2; D gene ambiguous. The CDR3 loop spans 12 amino acids. Germline V gene data show CDR1 as SQVTM and CDR2 as ANQGSEA. The CDR3 coding sequence is TGCAGCGTAGGACGGGTTCCGGATGGCTACATCTTC. Translating gives CSVGRVPDGYIF.

A few counts support this clone. The V call is TRBV7-2, the J call TRBJ1-2, with a tentative D call TRBD1 (5 bases). V was clipped by 5 bases and J by 5 bases, with 12 bases between them. Per the germline V gene, CDR1 is SGHTA and CDR2 is FQGNSA. The CDR3 is made up of 13 amino acids. The CDR3 protein is CASSRRENYGYTF. The DNA for the CDR3 is TGTGCCAGCAGCCGCAGGGAAAATTATGGCTACACCTTC.

The chain combines TRBV6-1 with TRBJ1-5, with 9 bases aligning to TRBD1. The germline V gene has CDR1 MNHNS and CDR2 SASEGT. V lost 4 bases and J lost 3; bases outside the gene matches: 4. The CDR3 loop spans 15 amino acids. CDR3 sequence reads: CASSARTGVNQPQHF. For the CDR3, the DNA is TGTGCCAGCAGTGCCAGGACAGGGGTCAATCAGCCCCAGCATTTT.